Below are 4 T cell receptor beta chains sequenced from a single sample in a study of blood T cell repertoires in COVID-19. The protocol was immunoSEQ multiplex PCR, while the TCRdb copy is restricted to in-frame clones and leaves out a portion. The sample lists approximately 150,000 clones, about 88% occurring once. Sequenced sample: peripheral blood. The receptors originated from a man aged 35-49 years with acute or convalescent COVID-19.

The V and J genes are TRBV18 and TRBJ2-3; perhaps TRBD1 as D (5 bases). The CDR3 consists of 13 residues. The V and J ends lost 5 bases and 2 bases respectively, with 8 bases between them. Germline V CDR1 and CDR2: KGHSH, LQKENI. The CDR3 loop is CASSLDTTDTQYF. DNA of the CDR3: TGTGCCAGCTCATTGGACACCACAGATACGCAGTATTTT.

The rearrangement joins TRBV6-5 to TRBJ2-7; the match to TRBD1 covers 9 bases. The CDR3 is 15 amino acids. Unmatched junction bases numbered 11, after V lost 8 bases and J lost 3 bases. Germline CDR1 and CDR2: MNHEY and SVGAGI. CDR3 coding DNA: TGTGCCAGCTCCAACCGAGGGACAGGGTTCTACGAGCAGTACTTC. Translated: CASSNRGTGFYEQYF.

CDR3 coding DNA: TGCGCCAGCAGCTCGGACAGGGGGGGCGAGCAGTACTTC. It translates to CASSSDRGGEQYF. The chain employs TRBV5-1 and TRBJ2-7; TRBD1 agrees at 10 bases. The CDR3 totals 13 residues. Germline loops: CDR1 SGHRS, CDR2 YFSETQ. V gave up 3 bases and J gave up 6 bases; unmatched junction bases: 3.

This clone has only one observation. The chain has TRBV18 and TRBJ2-3; 8 bases align to TRBD1. This CDR3 spans 15 amino acids. J gave up 1 base and V 2 bases, and 2 bases lay outside the gene matches. Germline values: CDR1 KGHSH, CDR2 LQKENI. CDR3 DNA: TGTGCCAGCTCACCAGAGGGACAGGGCACAGATACGCAGTATTTT. This codes for CASSPEGQGTDTQYF.